These 24 T cell receptor beta chains originate from one sample sequenced in a study of blood T cell repertoires in COVID-19. Sequenced by immunoSEQ multiplex PCR; TCRdb stores in-frame clones only, minus some. The sample has around 100,000 clones, about four fifths seen once; the top ten hold approximately 26%. The source material was peripheral blood. The receptors stem from a man in his fifties or sixties with acute or convalescent COVID-19.

This clone was recorded once. This chain connects TRBV19 to TRBJ2-3; 8 bases fit TRBD1. The CDR3 loop spans 17 amino acids. The germline V gene has CDR1 LNHDA and CDR2 SQIVND (reference sequence). The V segment lost 5 bases and the J segment 2 bases; nucleotides outside the gene matches: 12. The DNA of the CDR3 is TGTGCCAGTAGTTTAACGACAGGGGACTTTTTCACAGATACGCAGTATTTT. Translating gives CASSLTTGDFFTDTQYF.

The gene calls are TRBV10-3 and TRBJ1-6; TRBD1 matches 8 bases. CDR3 length equals 14 residues. V lost 10 bases to trimming and J lost 9 bases; unmatched junction nucleotides: 11. CDR1 is ENHRY and CDR2 is SYGVKD in the germline V gene. The CDR3 DNA is TGTGCCACCGGAATCGGACAGGGAGGTTCACCCCTCCACTTT. The encoded protein is CATGIGQGGSPLHF.

The chain employs TRBV20-1 and TRBJ1-1; a possible D gene is TRBD1 (5 bases). The CDR3 totals 15 residues. Germline V lookup: CDR1 DFQATT, CDR2 SNEGSKA (reference sequence). V was shortened by 3 bases and J by 2 bases, with 16 bases between the two germline ends. CDR3 residues: CSASRRGQGNTEAFF. DNA for the CDR3: TGCAGTGCTAGTAGAAGAGGCCAGGGTAACACTGAAGCTTTCTTT.

V usage is TRBV4-1 and J usage is TRBJ2-7, with 9 bases aligning to TRBD1. Trimming removed 3 bases from V and 6 bases from J; junction bases left unmatched: 9. Germline V CDR1 and CDR2: MGHRA, YSYEKL. CDR3 length equals 15 residues. CDR3 DNA: TGCGCCAGCAGCCAGACGCCGGGACAGGGAAGCGAGCAGTACTTC. Its translation: CASSQTPGQGSEQYF.

V usage is TRBV2 and J usage is TRBJ2-1, with 8 bases aligning to TRBD1. Germline CDR1 and CDR2: SNHLY and FYNNEI. V lost 4 bases, J lost 7 bases, and 6 bases stayed unmatched. The CDR3 consists of 14 residues. The DNA of the CDR3 is TGTGCCAGCAGTGGGACAGGGTTTTTTAATGAGCAGTTCTTC. Translating it yields CASSGTGFFNEQFF.

V gene TRBV3-1 (or the pseudogene TRBV3-2) combines with J gene TRBJ2-7; D may be TRBD1 (6 bases). Germline CDR1 is LGHDT and CDR2 is YNNKEL (reference sequence). CDR3 size: 10 residues. CDR3 nucleotides: TGCCCGGGACACCCCTACGAGCAGTACGTC. Amino acids: CPGHPYEQYV.

The CDR3 nucleotides are TGTGCCAGCAAAAAAGCGACTAGCTTTTCCGAAAACATTCAGTACTTC. Its protein is CASKKATSFSENIQYF. The chain recombines TRBV18 with TRBJ2-4; TRBD2 matches at 7 bases. This CDR3 region has 16 residues. The V segment lost 8 bases and the J segment 5 bases; nucleotides outside the gene matches: 15. Germline V gives CDR1 KGHSH, CDR2 LQKENI.

The chain couples TRBV10-2 to TRBJ2-5; 15 bases are shared with TRBD2. V lost 7 bases and J lost 5; bases outside the gene matches: 5. The CDR3 is made up of 15 amino acids. Per the germline V gene, CDR1 is WSHSY and CDR2 is SAAADI. The CDR3 bases are TGCGCCAGCACCGGACTAGCGGGAGGGCGTGAGACCCAGTACTTC. Protein product: CASTGLAGGRETQYF.

The V and J genes are TRBV15 and TRBJ2-2, with TRBD2 matching over 9 bases. Germline CDR1 and CDR2: LNHNV and YYDKDF (reference sequence). With V trimmed by 5 bases and J by 5 bases, 9 bases remained unmatched. The CDR3 is 16 amino acids. The CDR3 nucleotides read TGTGCCACCAGCGGCTTCCGTCTAGCGGGGACCGGGGAGCTGTTTTTT. Amino acids: CATSGFRLAGTGELFF.

The rearrangement links TRBV27 to TRBJ2-5; TRBD2 aligns across 9 bases. The CDR3 runs to 17 residues. Germline loops: CDR1 MNHEY, CDR2 SMNVEV (reference sequence). V lost 2 bases, J lost 3 bases, and 10 bases stayed unmatched. The CDR3 region is CASSLTWWASGEETQYF. CDR3 sequence (DNA): TGTGCCAGCAGTTTAACCTGGTGGGCTAGCGGGGAAGAGACCCAGTACTTC.

This clone was detected only a few times. The chain recombines TRBV27 with TRBJ2-1, with 9 bases lining up with TRBD1. This CDR3 comprises 15 residues. Germline trimming cut 6 bases from V and 8 bases from J; bases unmatched to any gene: 11. Per the germline V gene, CDR1 is MNHEY and CDR2 is SMNVEV (reference sequence). The CDR3 DNA is TGTGCCAGCAGCCGCGACAGGGGGTCGGTCTATGAGCAGTTCTTC. Translation: CASSRDRGSVYEQFF.

The chain uses TRBV9 and TRBJ2-2; 7 nucleotides agree with TRBD1. This CDR3 is built from 17 residues. V dropped 6 bases and J dropped 4; count of bases not matched to a gene: 15. CDR1 is SGDLS and CDR2 is YYNGEE in the germline V gene. CDR3 nucleotide sequence: TGTGCCAGCACCCGTTTAGGGGGCTCGCGTGTCACCGGGGAGCTGTTTTTT. It yields the protein CASTRLGGSRVTGELFF.

J is TRBJ2-1 and V is TRBV9, with TRBD2 identical over 9 bases. The V gene end was trimmed by 0 bases and the J gene end by 6 bases; junction bases not matched to a gene: 4. The length of the CDR3 is 15 residues. Germline V gene data show CDR1 as SGDLS and CDR2 as YYNGEE. The CDR3: CASSVALAGFNEQFF. The CDR3 DNA sequence: TGTGCCAGCAGCGTAGCGCTAGCGGGATTCAATGAGCAGTTCTTC.

Turning to this clone: Other DNA sequences of this sample code for an identical CDR3. The chain carries TRBV15 and TRBJ1-5; 10 nucleotides line up with TRBD1. After removal of 3 bases from V and 6 bases from J, the junction contained 2 bases not matched to a gene. Germline lookup yields CDR1 LNHNV and CDR2 YYDKDF (reference sequence). This CDR3 region has 14 residues. CDR3 DNA sequence: TGTGCCACCAGCAGTCGGGACAGGGGTCAGCCCCAGCATTTT. Protein sequence: CATSSRDRGQPQHF.

The chain couples TRBV27 to TRBJ2-1; 10 nucleotides match TRBD1. Germline trimming cut 3 bases from V and 9 bases from J; bases unmatched to any gene: 5. This CDR3 comprises 14 residues. CDR1 is MNHEY and CDR2 is SMNVEV in the germline V gene (reference sequence). Here the CDR3 reads CASSFVDRGPEQFF. The CDR3 nucleotides are TGTGCCAGCAGTTTCGTCGACAGGGGGCCTGAGCAGTTCTTC.

This clone came up a few times. For the CDR3, the DNA is TGTGCCAGCAGCTCCGGACTAGCGGGAGGGCCTGGTGGGTTCTTC. Translated, it gives CASSSGLAGGPGGFF. The V call is TRBV5-5, the J call TRBJ2-1; 15 bases fit TRBD2. The CDR3 covers 15 residues. The V gene's germline CDR1 is SGHKS and CDR2 YYEKEE (reference sequence). Losses at the gene ends were 3 bases for V and 15 bases for J; bases not matched to a gene: 10.

V gene TRBV19 combines with J gene TRBJ2-2; 7 bases are shared with TRBD2. Looked up from germline, CDR1 is LNHDA and CDR2 is SQIVND (reference sequence). J was trimmed by 7 bases and V by 1 base; bases with no gene match: 15. The CDR3 length is 18 residues. DNA of the CDR3: TGTGCCAGTAGTATAGCTCTAACGGCTAGCGGTTCAAACGGGGAGCTGTTTTTT. Its translation: CASSIALTASGSNGELFF.

This sequence joins TRBV5-1 and TRBJ2-6; 10 nucleotides match TRBD1. The CDR3 is made up of 20 amino acids. Germline CDR1 is SGHRS and CDR2 is YFSETQ. V lost 3 bases, J lost 1 base, and 13 bases stayed unmatched. CDR3 DNA sequence: TGCGCCAGCAGCTCCTTCATACCGGGACAGGGGCCTTCTGGGGCCAACGTCCTGACTTTC. Its protein product is CASSSFIPGQGPSGANVLTF.

As DNA, the CDR3 is TGTGCCAGCAGTTACACAGGGAACACTGAAGCTTTCTTT. This encodes CASSYTGNTEAFF. The rearrangement uses TRBV6-5 and TRBJ1-1; the D gene is possibly TRBD1 (5 bases). In germline, CDR1 is MNHEY, CDR2 SVGAGI. The ends were cut back, 2 bases at V and 1 base at J, with 5 bases in the middle. This CDR3 has 13 amino acids.

The chain combines TRBV11-3 with TRBJ2-3; D possibly corresponds to TRBD1 (6 bases). This CDR3 spans 16 amino acids. Germline CDR1 and CDR2: SGHNT and YENEEA. The V end lost 5 bases, the J end lost 0 bases, and 15 bases lay between the germline ends. CDR3 region: CASSPRTAISTDTQYF. In nucleotides, the CDR3 is TGTGCCAGCAGCCCCAGGACAGCCATTAGCACAGATACGCAGTATTTT.

The chain links TRBV6-5 to TRBJ2-1; 8 positions agree with TRBD2. Germline assignment: CDR1 MNHEY and CDR2 SVGAGI. The CDR3 extends over 16 amino acids. Trimming at V came to 2 bases and at J to 5 bases, leaving 8 bases not matched to a gene. This chain's CDR3 is CASSYRAGGENNEQFF. The CDR3 coding sequence is TGTGCCAGCAGTTACCGGGCGGGAGGAGAGAACAATGAGCAGTTCTTC.

J is TRBJ1-1 and V is TRBV25-1; 8 nucleotides match TRBD1. Germline V CDR1 and CDR2: MGHDK, SYGVNS. V lost 6 bases, J lost 11 bases, and 14 bases stayed unmatched. The CDR3 runs 14 residues. The CDR3 coding sequence is TGTGCCAGCAGGGCTTTAGGGGGGACAGGCGCCGCTTTCTTT. It specifies CASRALGGTGAAFF.

V and J are TRBV4-2 and TRBJ1-2, with TRBD1 as a possible D gene (6 bases). The V and J ends lost 5 bases and 1 base respectively, with 14 bases between them. The germline CDR1 and CDR2 sequences are LGHNA and YNFKEQ. This CDR3 is 15 amino acids long. CDR3 protein: CASSTGTLDNYGYTF. For the CDR3, the DNA is TGTGCCAGCAGCACCGGGACACTGGATAACTATGGCTACACCTTC.

The chain employs TRBV5-4 and TRBJ1-1; TRBD1 matches 10 bases. The CDR3 has 16 residues. With V trimmed by 3 bases and J by 1 base, 6 bases remained unmatched. Germline assignment: CDR1 SGHNT and CDR2 YYREEE (reference sequence). The CDR3 DNA sequence: TGTGCCAGCAGCTCCAGGGACAGGGGAGGGAACACTGAAGCTTTCTTT. It yields the protein CASSSRDRGGNTEAFF.